These 3 T cell receptor beta chains were all obtained from the same sample, sequenced in a study of cytomegalovirus exposure and HLA in healthy donors. The PCR used 60 Vbeta and 13 Jbeta primers. The protocol was immunoSEQ multiplex PCR, while the TCRdb copy is restricted to in-frame clones and leaves out a portion. There are tens of thousands of clones in the sample; more than 75% occur only once, and over 12% lies in the top ten. Sequencing was done on a sample of PBMCs. The source is a woman in her 40s in good health and CMV-seropositive.

This chain connects TRBV23-1 to TRBJ1-3; 8 bases fit TRBD1. TRBV23-1 is known as an ORF, though its function is uncertain. The J segment lost 7 bases and the V segment lost 4 bases, leaving 3 bases of the junction unmatched. This CDR3 comprises 13 residues. In nucleotides, the CDR3 is TGCGCCAGCAGTCGGCAGGGGGCGAACACCATATATTTT. Its protein product is CASSRQGANTIYF.

This clone was recorded a few times. V gene TRBV5-4 combines with J gene TRBJ1-4; possibly TRBD1 for D (6 bases). The germline V gene has CDR1 SGHNT and CDR2 YYREEE (reference sequence). V was clipped by 0 bases and J by 6 bases, with 9 bases between them. The CDR3 spans 14 residues. DNA for the CDR3: TGTGCCAGCAGCTTGGGGGGGCTGGATGAAAAACTGTTTTTT. It specifies CASSLGGLDEKLFF. Filled out from reference TRBV5-4 and TRBJ1-4, the complete variable domain reads ETGVTQSPTHLIKTRGQQVTLRCSSQSGHNTVSWYQQALGQGPQFIFQYYREEENGRGNFPPRFSGLQFPNYSSELNVNALELDDSALYLCASSLGGLDEKLFFGSGTQLSVL.

The V gene is TRBV5-4, the J gene TRBJ1-2; possibly TRBD1 for D (6 bases). The CDR3 extends over 15 amino acids. Trimming took 4 bases from V and 0 from J, leaving 13 bases between them. Looked up from germline, CDR1 is SGHNT and CDR2 is YYREEE (reference sequence). CDR3 sequence reads: CASSPNRDTNYGYTF. CDR3 nucleotide sequence: TGTGCCAGCAGCCCCAACAGGGATACTAACTATGGCTACACCTTC.